The next 30 T cell receptor beta chains were all read from a single sample in a study of blood T cell repertoires in COVID-19. Here immunoSEQ multiplex PCR was the method, and the copy in TCRdb shows in-frame clones only, minus some. The sample lists 200,000 to 250,000 clones; approximately 90% were seen once. The sequencing sample was made of PBMCs or T cells enriched from blood (not recorded which). These receptors were collected from a man aged 25-40 years who had recovered from COVID-19.

Here the CDR3 reads CASSTTGMAFF. The CDR3 DNA sequence: TGTGCCAGTAGTACAACAGGTATGGCTTTCTTT. This chain links TRBV19 with TRBJ1-1; perhaps TRBD1 as D (5 bases). V lost 4 bases and J lost 11, with 11 bases in between. This CDR3 contains 11 residues. Per the germline V gene, CDR1 is LNHDA and CDR2 is SQIVND (reference sequence).

This rearrangement joins TRBV3-1 (or the pseudogene TRBV3-2) to TRBJ2-7; 14 nucleotides match TRBD2. CDR1 is LGHDT and CDR2 is YNNKEL in the germline V gene (reference sequence). The CDR3 is 19 amino acids. V was clipped by 2 bases and J by 6 bases; unmatched bases: 15. The CDR3 sequence is CASSQNTGTSGRSSAEQYF. In nucleotides, the CDR3 is TGTGCCAGCAGCCAAAATACCGGGACTAGCGGGAGATCTTCGGCCGAGCAGTACTTC.

This clone has only one observation. This chain connects TRBV27 to TRBJ1-2; 10 nucleotides match TRBD1. CDR1 and CDR2 (germline): MNHEY, SMNVEV (reference sequence). The CDR3 is 16 residues long. V shed 5 bases and J 8 bases; nucleotides not matched to a gene: 14. The CDR3 reads CASSPSGTGAGSGYTF. CDR3 nucleotide sequence: TGTGCCAGCAGTCCGTCCGGGACAGGGGCGGGGAGCGGCTACACCTTC.

The chain is built from TRBV12-3 or TRBV12-4 and TRBJ1-3, with 7 positions matching TRBD1. The CDR3 runs to 13 residues. Germline trimming cut 5 bases from V and 4 bases from J; bases unmatched to any gene: 2. The CDR3 reads CASSTDRGNTIYF. The CDR3 nucleotides read TGTGCCAGCAGTACGGACAGGGGAAACACCATATATTTT.

The V call is TRBV3-1 (or the pseudogene TRBV3-2), the J call TRBJ2-5; tentative D call: TRBD2 (5 bases). Between the trimmed V and J ends, which lost 6 bases and 5 bases, there was a span of 13 bases. Germline V gene sequence: CDR1 LGHDT, CDR2 YNNKEL (reference sequence). The CDR3 contains 13 residues. The CDR3: CASRAGVRETQYF. The CDR3 coding sequence is TGTGCCAGCAGGGCCGGGGTTAGGGAGACCCAGTACTTC.

The CDR3 bases are TGTGCCAGCAGGCGGGGCACTGAAGCTTTCTTT. It is translated as CASRRGTEAFF. The chain uses TRBV7-9 and TRBJ1-1, with D hard to call. The CDR3 covers 11 residues. The V and J ends lost 6 bases and 4 bases respectively, with 6 bases between them. Germline V CDR1 and CDR2: SEHNR, FQNEAQ (reference sequence).

DNA of the CDR3: TGCGCCAGCAGCTGGACTCTAGCGGGACCCTCCTACGAGCAGTACTTC. Translated, it gives CASSWTLAGPSYEQYF. The gene calls are TRBV5-1 and TRBJ2-7; 9 bases line up with TRBD2. This CDR3 is 16 amino acids long. Germline V gives CDR1 SGHRS, CDR2 YFSETQ. Trimming at V came to 3 bases and at J to 0 bases, leaving 7 bases not matched to a gene.

The rearrangement links TRBV19 to TRBJ2-2, with D tentatively TRBD1 (6 bases). Germline V lookup: CDR1 LNHDA, CDR2 SQIVND (reference sequence). The CDR3 sequence is 13 residues long. The V and J ends lost 8 bases and 5 bases respectively, with 12 bases between them. The CDR3 here is CASQLTGTGELFF. CDR3 DNA sequence: TGTGCCAGTCAATTAACAGGGACCGGGGAGCTGTTTTTT. Full variable domain (remainder filled in from reference TRBV19 and TRBJ2-2): DGGITQSPKYLFRKEGQNVTLSCEQNLNHDAMYWYRQDPGQGLRLIYYSQIVNDFQKGDIAEGYSVSREKKESFPLTVTSAQKNPTAFYLCASQLTGTGELFFGEGSRLTVL.

The chain couples TRBV6-5 to TRBJ1-1; perhaps TRBD1 as D (5 bases). Germline V gives CDR1 MNHEY, CDR2 SVGAGI. Trimming took 6 bases from V and 1 from J, leaving 15 bases between them. The CDR3 contains 15 residues. CDR3 nucleotides: TGTGCCAGCAGCCCACCTTTCGGACAGAACACTGAAGCTTTCTTT. It translates to CASSPPFGQNTEAFF.

The genes are TRBV3-1 (or the pseudogene TRBV3-2) and TRBJ2-2; unclear D gene. Germline V CDR1 and CDR2: LGHDT, YNNKEL (reference sequence). The CDR3 length is 11 residues. V gave up 2 bases and J gave up 8 bases, with 3 bases separating them. CDR3 in DNA: TGTGCCAGCAGCCAAATAGGGGAGCTGTTTTTT. Amino acids: CASSQIGELFF.

The chain has TRBV5-1 and TRBJ1-4; perhaps TRBD1 as D (5 bases). The CDR3 length is 15 residues. The germline V gene has CDR1 SGHRS and CDR2 YFSETQ. Trimming removed 0 bases from V and 8 bases from J, with 14 bases in between. The CDR3 bases are TGCGCCAGCAGCTTGGGGGGCGGTGCCCGCGAAAAACTGTTTTTT. This codes for CASSLGGGAREKLFF. Looking up the rest from reference TRBV5-1 and TRBJ1-4 gives the full variable domain: KAGVTQTPRYLIKTRGQQVTLSCSPISGHRSVSWYQQTPGQGLQFLFEYFSETQRNKGNFPGRFSGRQFSNSRSEMNVSTLELGDSALYLCASSLGGGAREKLFFGSGTQLSVL.

V usage is TRBV28 and J usage is TRBJ2-1, with 7 bases lining up with TRBD2. The germline V gene encodes CDR1 MDHEN and CDR2 SYDVKM. CDR3 size: 15 residues. Losses at the gene ends were 6 bases for V and 4 bases for J; bases not matched to a gene: 9. The CDR3 loop reads CASSKTSTKYNEQFF. The CDR3 nucleotides read TGTGCCAGCAGCAAGACTAGCACCAAATACAATGAGCAGTTCTTC. The complete variable domain, with remaining parts taken from reference TRBV28 and TRBJ2-1, reads DVKVTQSSRYLVKRTGEKVFLECVQDMDHENMFWYRQDPGLGLRLIYFSYDVKMKEKGDIPEGYSVSREKKERFSLILESASTNQTSMYLCASSKTSTKYNEQFFGPGTRLTVL.

This clone was counted a few times. This specimen includes other DNA sequences encoding the same CDR3. The chain joins TRBV24-1 to TRBJ2-7, with 10 bases aligning to TRBD1. Trimming cost V 7 bases and J 3 bases; bases outside gene matches: 8. CDR1 and CDR2 (germline): KGHDR, SFDVKD. This CDR3 spans 15 amino acids. CDR3: CATSDPRTGGYEQYF. CDR3 coding DNA: TGTGCCACCAGCGACCCTCGGACAGGGGGCTACGAGCAGTACTTC.

J is TRBJ1-1 and V is TRBV25-1; TRBD1 might be the D (6 bases). With 8 bases removed from V and 6 bases from J, the gap between germline ends came to 13 bases. CDR1 is MGHDK, CDR2 SYGVNS, per germline. This CDR3 is built from 12 residues. In DNA, the CDR3 is TGTGCCAGCCCCCCGGACAGAGCTGAAGCTTTCTTT. It codes for CASPPDRAEAFF.

This chain uses TRBV5-4 with TRBJ2-6, with 8 bases matching TRBD2. There are 19 residues in the CDR3. V gave up 9 bases and J gave up 0 bases; unmatched junction bases: 17. Germline CDR1 reads SGHNT; CDR2 reads YYREEE (reference sequence). CDR3 sequence: CATSRPPSGSTSGANVLTF. In DNA form, the CDR3 reads TGTGCCACCTCACGGCCACCTAGCGGGTCGACCTCTGGGGCCAACGTCCTGACTTTC.

For this clone: One end of the junction is discordant with germline, which a read error may explain. The sample carries other DNA sequences with the same CDR3. The rearrangement joins TRBV4-1 to TRBJ1-5; TRBD1 might be the D (5 bases). This CDR3 contains 16 residues. The V gene's germline CDR1 is MGHRA and CDR2 YSYEKL. DNA of the CDR3: TGCGCCAGCAGTCAAGGGACGGACTATAGCAATCAGCCCCAGCATTTT. Its translation: CASSQGTDYSNQPQHF.

This chain joins TRBV2 and TRBJ1-5; D gene ambiguous. V lost 6 bases and J 0 bases, leaving 18 bases between the germline ends. This CDR3 is 17 amino acids long. Germline V lookup: CDR1 SNHLY, CDR2 FYNNEI. CDR3 sequence: CASSLTGRGVSNQPQHF. CDR3 sequence (DNA): TGTGCCAGCAGCCTCACTGGAAGAGGAGTTAGCAATCAGCCCCAGCATTTT.

V and J are TRBV3-1 (or the pseudogene TRBV3-2) and TRBJ1-1; 9 bases map to TRBD1. Germline-derived CDR1 and CDR2 are LGHDT and YNNKEL (reference sequence). V lost 6 bases and J lost 3; bases outside the gene matches: 8. There are 15 residues in the CDR3. The CDR3, as DNA: TGTGCCAGCAGGCCACAGGGGGCTTATGACACTGAAGCTTTCTTT. It codes for CASRPQGAYDTEAFF.

The chain employs TRBV9 and TRBJ1-1; TRBD1 agrees at 11 bases. The CDR3 totals 17 residues. The ends lost 4 bases at V and 1 base at J; junction bases unmatched: 9. Per the germline V gene, CDR1 is SGDLS and CDR2 is YYNGEE. This CDR3 is CASSSPVGTGGNTEAFF. The CDR3 DNA is TGTGCCAGCAGCTCTCCGGTCGGGACAGGGGGGAACACTGAAGCTTTCTTT.

V gene TRBV5-4 combines with J gene TRBJ2-4; 8 bases agree with TRBD1. There are 14 residues in the CDR3. With 4 bases clipped from V and 9 bases from J, the junction kept 9 bases outside the gene matches. CDR1 and CDR2 (germline): SGHNT, YYREEE (reference sequence). This chain's CDR3 is CASSTGQGGSIQYF. Here the CDR3 DNA reads TGTGCCAGCAGCACTGGACAGGGTGGTTCCATTCAGTACTTC.

The V call is TRBV6-2 or TRBV6-3, the J call TRBJ1-2; perhaps TRBD1 as D (6 bases). The length of the CDR3 is 16 residues. V was clipped by 2 bases and J by 12 bases, with 25 bases between them. In germline, CDR1 is MNHEY, CDR2 SVGEGT. The CDR3 DNA reads TGTGCCAGCAGTTACCCCCCGACAGGCGGGCGCTGGAAAAACACCTTC. Protein sequence: CASSYPPTGGRWKNTF.

The CDR3 spells CAWGTGEGGNTIYF. The CDR3, as DNA: TGTGCCTGGGGGACAGGAGAAGGTGGAAACACCATATATTTT. The chain is built from TRBV30 and TRBJ1-3; TRBD1 agrees at 8 bases. This CDR3 spans 14 amino acids. Unmatched junction bases numbered 6, after V lost 5 bases and J lost 3 bases. CDR1 and CDR2 from the germline V gene are GTSNPN and SVGIG (reference sequence).

This clone was seen a few times. J is TRBJ1-1 and V is TRBV5-1; D perhaps matches TRBD1 (5 bases). This CDR3 has 15 amino acids. Germline V CDR1 and CDR2: SGHRS, YFSETQ. V was clipped by 0 bases and J by 0 bases, with 9 bases between them. The DNA of the CDR3 is TGCGCCAGCAGCTTGGGACAGAGCTTGAACACTGAAGCTTTCTTT. Translated, it gives CASSLGQSLNTEAFF.

The genes are TRBV6-1 and TRBJ1-3; 9 bases line up with TRBD1. V shed 5 bases and J 7 bases; nucleotides not matched to a gene: 9. CDR1 MNHNS and CDR2 SASEGT come from the germline V gene. The CDR3 runs to 15 residues. CDR3 DNA: TGTGCCAGCAGTACGCCGGGACAGGGCTCGAACACCATATATTTT. This codes for CASSTPGQGSNTIYF.

This clone was observed a few times. This chain connects TRBV11-2 to TRBJ1-2; possible D gene TRBD1, 5 bases. Germline assignment: CDR1 SGHAT and CDR2 FQNNGV. V gave up 0 bases and J gave up 1 base, with 9 bases separating them. This CDR3 has 15 residues. The CDR3 spells CASSLDPTVNYGYTF. CDR3 bases: TGTGCCAGCAGCTTAGACCCGACAGTTAACTATGGCTACACCTTC.

The chain carries TRBV29-1 and TRBJ2-5; D is unresolved. The CDR3 is 11 amino acids. V lost 7 bases and J 6 bases, leaving 12 bases between the germline ends. Germline V lookup: CDR1 SQVTM, CDR2 ANQGSEA. DNA of the CDR3: TGCAGCGCCGACATCCTGAAGACCCAGTACTTC. It is translated as CSADILKTQYF. The variable domain in full, with the rest retrieved from reference TRBV29-1 and TRBJ2-5, is SAVISQKPSRDICQRGTSLTIQCQVDSQVTMMFWYRQQPGQSLTLIATANQGSEATYESGFVIDKFPISRPNLTFSTLTVSNMSPEDSSIYLCSADILKTQYFGPGTRLLVL.

The chain recombines TRBV7-6 with TRBJ1-4, with TRBD1 identical over 10 bases. With 0 bases clipped from V and 0 bases from J, the junction kept 10 bases outside the gene matches. This CDR3 region has 20 residues. Germline CDR1 is SGHVS and CDR2 is FNYEAQ. Written as DNA, the CDR3 is TGTGCCAGCAGCTTAGCCCTTGGGACAGGGGATAAACCAACTAATGAAAAACTGTTTTTT. Its protein product is CASSLALGTGDKPTNEKLFF.

This sequence joins TRBV9 and TRBJ1-6, with D hard to call. Germline V gene sequence: CDR1 SGDLS, CDR2 YYNGEE. There are 14 residues in the CDR3. Trimming left V 3 bases short and J 4 bases short, with 8 bases between. The CDR3 DNA sequence: TGTGCCAGCAGCGCCGCGCGTTATAATTCACCCCTCCACTTT. Its translation: CASSAARYNSPLHF.

The chain links TRBV10-3 to TRBJ2-7, with 13 positions matching TRBD2. The germline V gene has CDR1 ENHRY and CDR2 SYGVKD. The CDR3 is 17 amino acids. The trim removed 2 bases at V and 2 bases at J, leaving 6 bases unmatched. The CDR3 sequence: CAISEPRTSGSTYEQYF. Here the CDR3 DNA reads TGTGCCATCAGTGAGCCTAGGACTAGCGGGAGTACCTACGAGCAGTACTTC.

The rearrangement uses TRBV21-1 and TRBJ2-2; the table calls TRBD1, which could not be checked here. TRBV21-1 is tagged as a pseudogene. This CDR3 has 16 amino acids. This chain's CDR3 is CASTTVGTPNTGELFF. For the CDR3, the DNA is TGTGCCAGCACCACAGTCGGCACGCCGAACACCGGGGAGCTGTTTTTT.